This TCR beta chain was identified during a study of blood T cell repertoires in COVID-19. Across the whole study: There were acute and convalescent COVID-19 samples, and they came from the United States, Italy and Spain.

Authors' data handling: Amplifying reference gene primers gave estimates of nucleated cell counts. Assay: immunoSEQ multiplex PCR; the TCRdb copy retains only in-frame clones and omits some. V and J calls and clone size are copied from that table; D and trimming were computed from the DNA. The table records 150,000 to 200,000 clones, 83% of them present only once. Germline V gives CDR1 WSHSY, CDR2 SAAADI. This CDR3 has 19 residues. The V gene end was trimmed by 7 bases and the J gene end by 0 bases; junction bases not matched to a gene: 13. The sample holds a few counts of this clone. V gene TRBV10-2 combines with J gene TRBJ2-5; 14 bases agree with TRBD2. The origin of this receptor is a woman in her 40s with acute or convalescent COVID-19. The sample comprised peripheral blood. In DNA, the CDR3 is TGCGCCAGCACCCGCGTCTTTGGACTAGCGGGAGGAAACCAAGAGACCCAGTACTTC. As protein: CASTRVFGLAGGNQETQYF.